This TCR beta chain was captured in a study of cytomegalovirus exposure and HLA in healthy donors. Study conclusions and caveats: Through in vitro validation, three CMV-associated chains were shown to be specific for CMV antigens. The study listed roughly 160 cytomegalovirus-associated TCR beta chains.

Per the germline V gene, CDR1 is MNHEY and CDR2 is SMNVEV (reference sequence). This CDR3 spans 11 amino acids. With 9 bases removed from V and 5 bases from J, the gap between germline ends came to 11 bases. Remarks on this clone: Its matching antigen is unknown.

Libraries were prepared by immunoSEQ multiplex PCR; TCRdb keeps only in-frame clonotypes and omits some of them. The sample shows roughly 150,000 clones, more than 70% of them seen only once. Separation from the approximately 710-subject first cohort characterized the roughly 120-subject validation cohort, to which the donors belonged. The TCR sequence derives from a man between 18 and 35 years old in good health and CMV-seronegative. V gene TRBV27 combines with J gene TRBJ2-7; no clear D. Sequencing was carried out using PBMCs. The CDR3 here is CASSSPDEQYV. The CDR3 coding sequence is TGTGCCAGTAGCTCCCCCGACGAGCAGTACGTC.